The subject of this entry is one T cell receptor beta chain. Method: immunoSEQ multiplex PCR; TCRdb's copy keeps in-frame clones and lacks some. Counted here are fewer than 300,000 clones, roughly 85% occurring once; the ten biggest clones make up 8.5% to 9.5%. The data were obtained in a study of blood T cell repertoires in COVID-19. CDR1 is SGHNT, CDR2 YYREEE, per germline (reference sequence). The CDR3 covers 15 residues. V lost 3 bases and J lost 1; bases outside the gene matches: 4. This sequence originates from a woman between 50 and 59 years old who had recovered from COVID-19. The chain has TRBV5-4 and TRBJ2-7, with 10 bases lining up with TRBD1. What was sequenced was peripheral blood. In DNA form, the CDR3 reads TGTGCCAGCAGCTCCCGGGACAGGGGATCCTACGAGCAGTACTTC. Translation gives CASSSRDRGSYEQYF.